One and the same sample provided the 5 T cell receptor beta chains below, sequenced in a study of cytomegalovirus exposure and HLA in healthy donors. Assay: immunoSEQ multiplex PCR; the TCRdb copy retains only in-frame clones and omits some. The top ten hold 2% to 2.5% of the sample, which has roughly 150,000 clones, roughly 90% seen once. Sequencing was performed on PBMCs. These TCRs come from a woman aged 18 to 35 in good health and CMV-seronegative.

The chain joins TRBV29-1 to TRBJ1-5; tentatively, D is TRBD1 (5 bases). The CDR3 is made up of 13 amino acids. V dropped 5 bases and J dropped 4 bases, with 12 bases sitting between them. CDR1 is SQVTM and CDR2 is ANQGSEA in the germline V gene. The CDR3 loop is CSVREGLNQPQHF. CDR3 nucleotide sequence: TGCAGCGTTAGGGAGGGACTTAATCAGCCCCAGCATTTT. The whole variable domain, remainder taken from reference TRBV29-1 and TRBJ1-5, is SAVISQKPSRDICQRGTSLTIQCQVDSQVTMMFWYRQQPGQSLTLIATANQGSEATYESGFVIDKFPISRPNLTFSTLTVSNMSPEDSSIYLCSVREGLNQPQHFGDGTRLSIL.

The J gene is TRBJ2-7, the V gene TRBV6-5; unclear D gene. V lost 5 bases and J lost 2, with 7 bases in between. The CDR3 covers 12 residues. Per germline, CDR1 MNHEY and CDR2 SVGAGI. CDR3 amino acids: CASSSLTYEQYF. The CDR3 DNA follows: TGTGCCAGCAGTAGCCTTACCTACGAGCAGTACTTC.

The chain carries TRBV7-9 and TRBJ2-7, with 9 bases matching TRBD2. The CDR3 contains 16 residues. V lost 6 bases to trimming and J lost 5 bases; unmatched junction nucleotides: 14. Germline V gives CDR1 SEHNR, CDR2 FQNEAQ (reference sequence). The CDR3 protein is CASSRISGSRSHEQYF. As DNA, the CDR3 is TGTGCCAGCAGTCGAATTAGCGGGAGTCGTTCCCACGAGCAGTACTTC.

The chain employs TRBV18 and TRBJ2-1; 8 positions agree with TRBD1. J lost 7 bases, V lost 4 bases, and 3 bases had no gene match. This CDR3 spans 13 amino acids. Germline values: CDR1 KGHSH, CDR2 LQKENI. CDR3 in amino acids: CASSRQGNNEQFF. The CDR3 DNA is TGTGCCAGCTCACGACAGGGGAATAATGAGCAGTTCTTC.

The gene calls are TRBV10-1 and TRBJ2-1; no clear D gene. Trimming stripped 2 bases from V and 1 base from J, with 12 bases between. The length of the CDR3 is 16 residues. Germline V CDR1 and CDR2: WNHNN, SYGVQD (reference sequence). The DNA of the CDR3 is TGCGCCAGCAGTGAGAGTAAGCGTCCTTCCTACAATGAGCAGTTCTTC. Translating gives CASSESKRPSYNEQFF.